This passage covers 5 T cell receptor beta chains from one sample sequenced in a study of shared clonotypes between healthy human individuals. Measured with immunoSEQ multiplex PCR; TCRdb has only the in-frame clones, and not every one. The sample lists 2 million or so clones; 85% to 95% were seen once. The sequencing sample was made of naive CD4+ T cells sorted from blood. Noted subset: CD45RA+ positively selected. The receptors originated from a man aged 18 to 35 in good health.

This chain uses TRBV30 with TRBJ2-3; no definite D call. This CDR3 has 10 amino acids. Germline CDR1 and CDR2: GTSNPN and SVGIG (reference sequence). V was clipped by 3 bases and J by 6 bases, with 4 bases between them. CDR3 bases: TGTGCCTGGAGATTGGATACGCAGTATTTT. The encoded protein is CAWRLDTQYF.

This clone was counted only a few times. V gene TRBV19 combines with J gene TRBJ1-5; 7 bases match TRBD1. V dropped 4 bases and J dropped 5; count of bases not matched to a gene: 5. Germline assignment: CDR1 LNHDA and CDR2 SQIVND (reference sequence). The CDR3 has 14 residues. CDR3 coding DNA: TGTGCCAGTAGTAGCAGACAGGGCCATCAGCCCCAGCATTTT. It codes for CASSSRQGHQPQHF.

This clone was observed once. CDR3 nucleotides: TGTGCCAGCCGGAAGATGAAAGCGGCCACAGATACGCAGTATTTT. Encoded protein: CASRKMKAATDTQYF. The chain links TRBV7-8 to TRBJ2-3, with D possibly TRBD2 on 5 matching bases. Germline CDR1 and CDR2: SGHVS and FQNEAQ. V was pared by 8 bases and J by 2 bases, with 17 bases between. The CDR3 extends over 15 amino acids.

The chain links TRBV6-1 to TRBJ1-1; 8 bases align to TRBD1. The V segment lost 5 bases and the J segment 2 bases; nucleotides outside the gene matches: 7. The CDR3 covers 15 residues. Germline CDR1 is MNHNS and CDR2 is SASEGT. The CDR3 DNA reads TGTGCCAGCAGTTTACACAGGGGGTTCAACACTGAAGCTTTCTTT. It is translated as CASSLHRGFNTEAFF.

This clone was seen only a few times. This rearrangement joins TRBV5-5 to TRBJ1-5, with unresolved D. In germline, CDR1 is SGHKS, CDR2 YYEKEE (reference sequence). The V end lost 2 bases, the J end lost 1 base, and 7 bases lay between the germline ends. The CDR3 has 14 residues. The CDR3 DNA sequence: TGTGCCAGCAGCTTACAGCAAAGCAATCAGCCCCAGCATTTT. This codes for CASSLQQSNQPQHF.